This T cell receptor (beta chain) was captured in a study of T cell responses to AZD1222 COVID-19 vaccine. The V gene lost 5 bases and the J gene lost 2 bases, with 15 bases spanning the gap. The CDR3 totals 15 residues. Germline V gene data show CDR1 as MNHEY and CDR2 as SVGEGT. Profiling relied on immunoSEQ multiplex PCR, and the TCRdb table lists in-frame clones only, not all of them. The sample lists about 120,000 clones; approximately 90% were seen once. The sample consisted of peripheral blood, taken 28 days after the second AZD1222 dose. The chain couples TRBV6-2 or TRBV6-3 to TRBJ1-2; D is ambiguous. The receptor's source is an adult who received the AZD1222 COVID-19 vaccine. The CDR3 DNA follows: TGTGCCAGCAGTCGGCCGGGCCCCGGGAACTATGGCTACACCTTC. Protein product: CASSRPGPGNYGYTF.